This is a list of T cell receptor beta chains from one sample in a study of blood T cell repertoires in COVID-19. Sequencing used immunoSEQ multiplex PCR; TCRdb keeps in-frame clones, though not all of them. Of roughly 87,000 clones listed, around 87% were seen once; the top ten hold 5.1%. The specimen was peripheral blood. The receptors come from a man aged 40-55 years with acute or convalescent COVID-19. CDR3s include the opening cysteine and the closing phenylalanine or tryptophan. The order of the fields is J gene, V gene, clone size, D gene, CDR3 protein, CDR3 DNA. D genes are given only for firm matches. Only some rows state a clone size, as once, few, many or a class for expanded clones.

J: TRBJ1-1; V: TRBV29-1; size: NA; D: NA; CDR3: CSSLGGADEAFF; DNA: TGCAGCTCCCTCGGAGGGGCCGATGAAGCTTTCTTT
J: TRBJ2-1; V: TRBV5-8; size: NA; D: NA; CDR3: CASSLRGEQFF; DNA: TGTGCCAGCAGCTTGAGGGGGGAGCAGTTCTTC
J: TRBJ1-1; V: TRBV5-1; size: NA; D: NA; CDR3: CASSRTQGANTEAFF; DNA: TGCGCCAGCAGCCGGACACAGGGAGCGAACACTGAAGCTTTCTTT
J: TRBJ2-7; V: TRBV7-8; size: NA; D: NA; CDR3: CASSPTGGQNYEQYF; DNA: TGTGCCAGCAGCCCGACGGGAGGACAGAACTACGAGCAGTACTTC
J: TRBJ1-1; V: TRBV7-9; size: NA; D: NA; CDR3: CASSATGNTEAFF; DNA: TGTGCCAGCAGCGCCACAGGGAACACTGAAGCTTTCTTT
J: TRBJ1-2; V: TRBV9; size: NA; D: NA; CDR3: CASSVDRSHGYTF; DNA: TGTGCCAGCAGCGTAGACAGGTCTCACGGCTACACCTTC
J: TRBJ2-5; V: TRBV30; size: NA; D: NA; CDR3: CAWSLLGGQETQYF; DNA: TGTGCCTGGAGTCTCTTAGGGGGTCAAGAGACCCAGTACTTC
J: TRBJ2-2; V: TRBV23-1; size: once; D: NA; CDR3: CASSQSLEENTGELFF; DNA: TGCGCCAGCAGTCAATCGTTAGAAGAGAACACCGGGGAGCTGTTTTTT
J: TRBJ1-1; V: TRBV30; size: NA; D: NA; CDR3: CAWSGHGHQNTEAFF; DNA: TGTGCCTGGAGTGGCCATGGACATCAGAACACTGAAGCTTTCTTT
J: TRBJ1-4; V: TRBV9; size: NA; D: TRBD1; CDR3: CASSVVGDSEKLFF; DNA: TGTGCCAGCAGCGTAGTCGGGGACAGTGAAAAACTGTTTTTT
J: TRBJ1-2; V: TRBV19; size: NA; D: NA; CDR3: CASSQGTGGYYGYTF; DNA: TGTGCCAGTAGTCAAGGGACCGGGGGATACTATGGCTACACCTTC
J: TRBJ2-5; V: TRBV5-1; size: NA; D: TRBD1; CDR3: CASSLQGPQETQYF; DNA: TGCGCCAGCAGCTTACAGGGGCCTCAAGAGACCCAGTACTTC
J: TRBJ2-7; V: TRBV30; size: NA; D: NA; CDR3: CAWDPPANSYEQYF; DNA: TGTGCCTGGGACCCCCCCGCAAACAGCTACGAGCAGTACTTC
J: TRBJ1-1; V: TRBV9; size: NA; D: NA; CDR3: CASSAPGHNLNTEAFF; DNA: TGTGCCAGCAGCGCCCCGGGACACAACCTGAACACTGAAGCTTTCTTT
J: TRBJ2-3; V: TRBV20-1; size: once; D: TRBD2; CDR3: CSASSGGAGDTQYF; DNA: TGCAGTGCTAGTAGCGGGGGCGCGGGGGATACGCAGTATTTT